A selection of T cell receptor beta chains follows, all from one sample in a study of cytomegalovirus exposure and HLA in healthy donors. Sequencing was performed with immunoSEQ multiplex PCR; in TCRdb, only in-frame clones are kept and a portion is missing. In the table there are 150,000 to 200,000 clones, over 75% of which are singletons. The sequencing input was PBMCs. Every receptor here comes from a man between 18 and 29 years old in good health and CMV-seronegative. Each CDR3 is given with its conserved first and last residue. A D gene is named only where the DNA matches it firmly. Clone size is stated in some rows and not others, as once, few, many or a class when expanded.

>NA|TRBV18|13|NA|TRBJ2-7
TGTGCCAGCTCACCGGCCTCAAGGGGCGAGCAGTACTTC
CASSPASRGEQYF
>NA|TRBV7-3|16|NA|TRBJ2-2
TGTGCCAGCAGCCCCCAATCTGGACAGAGCGCCGGGGAGCTGTTTTTT
CASSPQSGQSAGELFF
>once|TRBV29-1|13|NA|TRBJ2-1
TGCAGCGTTGAAGTGGGGAGTTACAATGAGCAGTTCTTC
CSVEVGSYNEQFF
>NA|TRBV7-8|14|TRBD1|TRBJ1-2
TGTGCCAGCAGCAGACCGGGACAGGGTAGAAGCTACACCTTC
CASSRPGQGRSYTF
>NA|TRBV9|16|TRBD2|TRBJ2-1
TGTGCCAGCAGCGTGGTCACTAGCGGGGCTTACAATGAGCAGTTCTTC
CASSVVTSGAYNEQFF
>NA|TRBV9|15|TRBD2|TRBJ2-1
TGTGCCAGCAGCGTAGGGACTAGCGGGGGGGATGAGCAGTTCTTC
CASSVGTSGGDEQFF
>once|TRBV7-2|14|NA|TRBJ1-5
TGTGCCAGCAGCTTAGGAGGTCGCAATCAGCCCCAGCATTTT
CASSLGGRNQPQHF
>NA|TRBV19|16|NA|TRBJ1-4
TGTGCCAGTAGTATATCGTCGGGGTTATTTAATGAAAAACTGTTTTTT
CASSISSGLFNEKLFF
>NA|TRBV7-2|16|TRBD2|TRBJ2-3
TGTGCCAGCAGCTTCACGGGAGGGATGCCCACAGATACGCAGTATTTT
CASSFTGGMPTDTQYF
>NA|TRBV19|17|NA|TRBJ2-7
TGTGCCAGTAGTAATCTCAAATCGACAGCTACAGCCTACGAGCAGTACTTC
CASSNLKSTATAYEQYF
>once|TRBV15|15|NA|TRBJ2-5
TGTGCCACCAGCAGAGATCTGTCGCTCGGAGAGACCCAGTACTTC
CATSRDLSLGETQYF
>NA|TRBV27|15|TRBD2|TRBJ2-7
TGTGCCAGCAGTTTAAGACTAGCGGGAACTAACGAGCAGTACTTC
CASSLRLAGTNEQYF
>NA|TRBV19|16|TRBD1|TRBJ1-2
TGTGCCAGTAGTACCGGGACAGGGAGGGTCAACTATGGCTACACCTTC
CASSTGTGRVNYGYTF
>NA|TRBV7-2|13|NA|TRBJ2-5
TGTGCCAGCAGCATTAGCGTCCAAGAGACCCAGTACTTC
CASSISVQETQYF
>NA|TRBV5-1|13|NA|TRBJ1-2
TGCGCCAGCAGCTTGGACGGTAACTATGGCTACACCTTC
CASSLDGNYGYTF